This is a list of T cell receptor beta chains from one sample in a study of early stage breast cancer tumors. Only in-frame clones appear in the TCRdb table, and some are missing; sequencing was by immunoSEQ multiplex PCR. The repertoire holds 1,500 to 2,500 clones, with roughly 72% as singletons. Sequencing input: normal breast tissue next to the tumor. These receptors came from a person in their forties with breast cancer. The CDR3 runs from the conserved cysteine through the conserved F or W. The D gene is left open where the match is weak. A clone size is listed for some rows: how often the clone was seen (once, few, many), or a class if it is expanded.

clone_size j_call d_call v_call cdr3_aa cdr3_nt
NA TRBJ2-3 NA TRBV6-4 CASSDGGVGADTQYF TGTGCCAGCAGTGACGGGGGAGTCGGTGCGGATACGCAGTATTTT
NA TRBJ2-7 NA TRBV30 CASRGTGHWGEQYF TGTGCCTCGAGAGGGACGGGCCACTGGGGCGAGCAGTACTTC
NA TRBJ1-2 NA TRBV4-3 CASSQVTGNYGYTF TGCGCCAGCAGCCAAGTAACAGGAAACTATGGCTACACCTTC
NA TRBJ2-7 TRBD2 TRBV7-9 CASSLGLGLAFSEQYF TGTGCCAGCAGCTTGGGGTTGGGACTAGCTTTCTCCGAGCAGTACTTC
NA TRBJ2-5 TRBD2 TRBV6-5 CASSYSGGVETQYF TGTGCCAGCAGTTACTCGGGGGGGGTAGAGACCCAGTACTTC
NA TRBJ2-1 NA TRBV5-4 CASSLEGFSEQFF TGTGCCAGCAGCTTGGAAGGGTTCTCTGAGCAGTTCTTC
NA TRBJ2-3 TRBD2 TRBV28 CATLGAGGADTQYF TGTGCCACCCTAGGAGCGGGAGGGGCAGATACGCAGTATTTT
NA TRBJ1-2 NA TRBV29-1 CSVGSEGGDYGYTF TGCAGCGTTGGGTCGGAGGGGGGGGACTATGGCTACACCTTC
NA TRBJ2-1 NA TRBV4-3 CASSQDDQRVHNEQFF TGCGCCAGCAGCCAAGATGACCAGCGGGTACACAATGAGCAGTTCTTC
NA TRBJ2-1 TRBD1 TRBV7-9 CASSSPRQGNFEDEQFF TGTGCCAGCAGCAGCCCAAGACAGGGAAATTTCGAGGATGAGCAGTTCTTC
few TRBJ2-7 NA TRBV7-9 CASSQGPGRAYEQYF TGTGCCAGCAGCCAGGGACCGGGTAGAGCCTACGAGCAGTACTTC
NA TRBJ2-1 TRBD2 TRBV19 CASTAGGPNEQFF TGTGCCAGTACTGCGGGAGGGCCCAATGAGCAGTTCTTC
once TRBJ2-3 TRBD2 TRBV6-4 CASSDGAGGPDTQYF TGTGCCAGCAGTGACGGAGCGGGAGGGCCAGATACGCAGTATTTT